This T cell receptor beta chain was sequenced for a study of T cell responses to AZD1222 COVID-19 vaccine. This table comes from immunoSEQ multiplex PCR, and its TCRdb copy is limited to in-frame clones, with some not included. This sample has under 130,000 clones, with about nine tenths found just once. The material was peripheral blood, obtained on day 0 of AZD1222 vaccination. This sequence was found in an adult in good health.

CDR3 amino acids: CAISDSSYGYTF. As DNA, the CDR3 is TGTGCCATCAGCGACAGCTCCTATGGCTACACCTTC. The chain combines TRBV10-3 with TRBJ1-2, with D possibly TRBD1 on 5 matching bases. Germline V gene data show CDR1 as ENHRY and CDR2 as SYGVKD. This CDR3 has 12 amino acids. V was shortened by 6 bases and J by 4 bases, with 9 bases between the two germline ends.